A single sample is the source of the 10 T cell receptor beta chains below, sequenced in a study of OX40 agonist ivuxolimab in advanced cancers. The method was immunoSEQ multiplex PCR; TCRdb's version includes in-frame clones alone and lacks a portion of them. The sample includes about 110,000 clones, approximately 90% seen only once; the top ten take around 0.61%. The sequencing used CD4+ or CD8+ T cells sorted from blood, collected in a trial of the OX40 agonist ivuxolimab. Receptors originate from an adult with an advanced solid tumor such as melanoma, head and neck, liver or kidney cancer.

This rearrangement joins TRBV5-1 to TRBJ2-1; 11 bases match TRBD2. The CDR3 covers 12 residues. Looked up from germline, CDR1 is SGHRS and CDR2 is YFSETQ. Trimming removed 4 bases from V and 15 bases from J; junction bases left unmatched: 6. The CDR3, as DNA: TGCGCCAGCAGCATGACTAGCGGGACGATGTTCTTC. As protein: CASSMTSGTMFF.

The chain is built from TRBV27 and TRBJ2-7, with TRBD1 matching 8 bases. V shed 2 bases and J 3 bases; nucleotides not matched to a gene: 12. The CDR3 extends over 17 amino acids. Germline-derived CDR1 and CDR2 are MNHEY and SMNVEV (reference sequence). The CDR3, as DNA: TGTGCCAGCAGTTTAATAGGGACAGGTACATTCCTCTACGAGCAGTACTTC. Protein: CASSLIGTGTFLYEQYF.

The V and J genes are TRBV9 and TRBJ2-1, with 7 bases matching TRBD2. CDR1 is SGDLS, CDR2 YYNGEE, per germline. This CDR3 region has 15 residues. J lost 6 bases, V lost 1 base, and 7 bases had no gene match. CDR3 nucleotides: TGTGCCAGCAGCGTACGGGAGGCCGCGGGCAATGAGCAGTTCTTC. Translation: CASSVREAAGNEQFF.

The chain joins TRBV6-1 to TRBJ2-3; a possible D gene is TRBD1 (5 bases). The V gene's germline CDR1 is MNHNS and CDR2 SASEGT. The CDR3 has 12 residues. Trimming left V 10 bases short and J 3 bases short, with 11 bases between. The CDR3 sequence: CAIRATTDTQYF. Here the CDR3 DNA reads TGTGCCATCAGGGCGACAACAGATACGCAGTATTTT.

Regarding this clone: Likely a read error: the CDR3 ends without its conserved phenylalanine or tryptophan. Because the CDR3's place on the DNA is in doubt, the DNA is left out and the CDR3 is given as listed by TCRdb. The chain has TRBV5-8 and TRBJ2-7; the table's D call, TRBD2, has no DNA check behind it. CDR1 and CDR2 (germline): SGHTS, YDEGEE. The CDR3 spans 11 amino acids, including both terminal residues. CDR3 residues: CASSSLRTQFP.

The rearrangement joins TRBV30 to TRBJ1-2, with D unclear. This CDR3 region has 14 residues. Trimming left V 3 bases short and J 6 bases short, with 17 bases between. Germline lookup yields CDR1 GTSNPN and CDR2 SVGIG (reference sequence). CDR3 region: CAWSADGRRHGYTF. The CDR3 nucleotides are TGTGCCTGGAGCGCCGACGGAAGGCGACATGGCTACACCTTC.

The chain couples TRBV5-4 to TRBJ2-3, with D possibly matching TRBD2 (7 bases). The CDR3 has 15 residues. Germline CDR1 SGHNT, CDR2 YYREEE (reference sequence). Trimming left V 3 bases short and J 4 bases short, with 15 bases between. The CDR3 protein is CASSSRGGEADTQYF. The CDR3 bases are TGTGCCAGCAGCTCAAGAGGGGGGGAGGCAGATACGCAGTATTTT.

This clone was counted many times. The V gene is TRBV7-8, the J gene TRBJ2-2; D gene ambiguous. The ends were cut back, 0 bases at V and 7 bases at J, with 12 bases in the middle. Per the germline V gene, CDR1 is SGHVS and CDR2 is FQNEAQ. This CDR3 is built from 15 residues. Here the CDR3 reads CASSLAPDLHGELFF. The CDR3 DNA follows: TGTGCCAGCAGCTTAGCCCCAGATCTGCACGGGGAGCTGTTTTTT.

This clone occurred once. This chain joins TRBV10-1 and TRBJ2-5; a possible D gene is TRBD1 (6 bases). The DNA end is a closer match to TRBJ2-7, so the J assignment may be wrong. The CDR3 spans 12 residues. Germline V gene sequence: CDR1 WNHNN, CDR2 SYGVQD (reference sequence). The CDR3 is CASSTGTHEQYF. DNA of the CDR3: TGCGCCAGCAGTACAGGGACCCACGAGCAGTACTTC.

This sequence joins TRBV7-9 and TRBJ2-1; a weak D match, TRBD2 (6 bases). Germline CDR1 is SEHNR and CDR2 is FQNEAQ (reference sequence). The germline V and J ends were trimmed by 5 bases and 3 bases, with 11 bases remaining between them. The CDR3 contains 14 residues. The CDR3 nucleotides are TGTGCCAGCAGCGATCCGACTAGCTACAATGAGCAGTTCTTC. Translating it yields CASSDPTSYNEQFF. Based on the CDR3 plus reference TRBV7-9 and TRBJ2-1, the full variable domain is DTGVSQNPRHKITKRGQNVTFRCDPISEHNRLYWYRQTLGQGPEFLTYFQNEAQLEKSRLLSDRFSAERPKGSFSTLEIQRTEQGDSAMYLCASSDPTSYNEQFFGPGTRLTVL.